The next 10 T cell receptor beta chains were all read from a single sample in a study of blood T cell repertoires in COVID-19. The table came from immunoSEQ multiplex PCR; TCRdb's copy has only in-frame clones and leaves some out. Seen here are 300,000 to 500,000 clones, around 90% observed once, and the top ten hold over 2%. The material sequenced was PBMCs or T cells enriched from blood (not recorded which). Receptors were obtained from a woman in her thirties or forties with acute COVID-19.

This clone was seen only once. This sequence joins TRBV9 and TRBJ1-1; tentatively, D is TRBD1 (5 bases). The germline CDR1 and CDR2 sequences are SGDLS and YYNGEE. The CDR3 is 14 amino acids. The ends were cut back, 4 bases at V and 1 base at J, with 11 bases in the middle. CDR3 DNA sequence: TGTGCCAGCAGCCTAAGACAGCAGAACACTGAAGCTTTCTTT. Translating gives CASSLRQQNTEAFF. The whole variable domain, remainder taken from reference TRBV9 and TRBJ1-1, is DSGVTQTPKHLITATGQRVTLRCSPRSGDLSVYWYQQSLDQGLQFLIQYYNGEERAKGNILERFSAQQFPDLHSELNLSSLELGDSALYFCASSLRQQNTEAFFGQGTRLTVV.

The rearrangement links TRBV5-8 to TRBJ1-2; D uncertain. The V gene lost 1 base and the J gene lost 4 bases, with 11 bases spanning the gap. Germline CDR1 is SGHTS and CDR2 is YDEGEE. The CDR3 length is 14 residues. The CDR3: CASSLKQRAYGYTF. The DNA for the CDR3 is TGTGCCAGCAGCTTGAAACAGAGGGCCTATGGCTACACCTTC.

In DNA, the CDR3 is TGTGCCAGCAGTGTTCTAGCAACTAATGAAAAACTGTTTTTT. Residues: CASSVLATNEKLFF. This chain joins TRBV2 and TRBJ1-4; D gene unclear. The CDR3 contains 14 residues. CDR1 SNHLY and CDR2 FYNNEI come from the germline V gene. Trimming cost V 4 bases and J 0 bases, with 6 bases left between them.

The chain employs TRBV5-1 and TRBJ2-1; 7 nucleotides agree with TRBD2. The CDR3 extends over 13 amino acids. Germline CDR1 and CDR2: SGHRS and YFSETQ. The J segment lost 7 bases and the V segment lost 3 bases, leaving 4 bases of the junction unmatched. In DNA, the CDR3 is TGCGCCAGCAGCTCGGCGGGGGTTAATGAGCAGTTCTTC. Protein: CASSSAGVNEQFF.

This clone was seen once. The V call is TRBV27, the J call TRBJ2-3; D is uncertain. The CDR3 runs to 15 residues. Trimming took 7 bases from V and 6 from J, leaving 20 bases between them. Germline V lookup: CDR1 MNHEY, CDR2 SMNVEV (reference sequence). The CDR3 spells CASTSAGSRTDTQYF. The CDR3 DNA follows: TGTGCCAGCACCTCTGCCGGGTCTAGAACCGATACGCAGTATTTT.

V and J are TRBV19 and TRBJ1-4; D uncertain. Germline CDR1 reads LNHDA; CDR2 reads SQIVND (reference sequence). Trimming shortened V by 3 bases and J by 7 bases, and 6 bases separated the two germline ends. This CDR3 is built from 12 residues. CDR3 protein: CASSMQFEKLFF. CDR3 sequence (DNA): TGTGCCAGTAGTATGCAGTTTGAAAAACTGTTTTTT.

The chain links TRBV30 to TRBJ1-3; D gene uncertain. V lost 2 bases to trimming and J lost 9 bases, with 17 bases between them. From germline, CDR1 is GTSNPN and CDR2 SVGIG (reference sequence). There are 14 residues in the CDR3. CDR3 protein: CAWSPYFPGSTIYF. The DNA of the CDR3 is TGTGCCTGGAGTCCATATTTCCCGGGGAGCACCATATATTTT.

The rearrangement links TRBV7-9 to TRBJ1-5; the match to TRBD1 covers 9 bases. The CDR3 runs 15 residues. V shed 5 bases, J shed 7 bases, and the junction held 9 bases outside the gene matches. CDR1 and CDR2 (germline): SEHNR, FQNEAQ (reference sequence). DNA of the CDR3: TGTGCCAGCAGCCAGACAGGGGGGGTCGGCCAGCCCCAGCATTTT. Protein product: CASSQTGGVGQPQHF.

The chain couples TRBV6-5 to TRBJ1-2, with D unresolved. The CDR3 contains 14 residues. Germline lookup yields CDR1 MNHEY and CDR2 SVGAGI. V was pared by 6 bases and J by 7 bases, with 18 bases between. The CDR3 is CASRSRTGNIGYTF. The DNA for the CDR3 is TGTGCCAGCAGATCGCGCACCGGGAATATTGGCTACACCTTC.

This clone came up a few times. J is TRBJ1-2 and V is TRBV6-6; possibly TRBD1 for D (6 bases). The CDR3 consists of 13 residues. CDR1 is MNHNY, CDR2 SVGAGI, per germline (reference sequence). V lost 2 bases and J lost 6, with 10 bases in between. In DNA, the CDR3 is TGTGCCAGCAGTTACGGGGGGGCGGATGGCTACACCTTC. Translation gives CASSYGGADGYTF.